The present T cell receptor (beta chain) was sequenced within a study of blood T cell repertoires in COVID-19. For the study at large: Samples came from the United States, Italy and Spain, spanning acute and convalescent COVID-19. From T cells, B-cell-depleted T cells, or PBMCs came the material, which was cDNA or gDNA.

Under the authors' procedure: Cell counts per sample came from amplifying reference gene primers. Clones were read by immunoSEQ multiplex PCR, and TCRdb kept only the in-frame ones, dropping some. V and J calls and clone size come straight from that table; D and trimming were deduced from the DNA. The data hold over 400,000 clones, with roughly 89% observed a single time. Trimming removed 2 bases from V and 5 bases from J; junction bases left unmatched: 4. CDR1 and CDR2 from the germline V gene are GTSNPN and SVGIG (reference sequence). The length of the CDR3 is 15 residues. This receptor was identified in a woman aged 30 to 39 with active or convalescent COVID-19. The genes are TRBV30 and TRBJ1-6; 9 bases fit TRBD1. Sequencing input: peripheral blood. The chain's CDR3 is CAWSIGQGNNSPLHF. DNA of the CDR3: TGTGCCTGGAGTATAGGACAGGGGAATAATTCACCCCTCCACTTT.